Listed below are T cell receptor beta chains from one sample, sequenced in a study of T cells in Graves' hyperthyroidism and ophthalmopathy. Via MiXCR, TCRdb re-called the multiplex PCR reads, giving one row per CDR3 protein. Here the sample spans around 400,000 distinct CDR3 sequences, roughly an eighth being singletons. Material: blood. Receptor source: a woman younger than 35 with Graves' hyperthyroidism. Each CDR3 is given with its conserved first and last residue. The order of the fields is V gene, D gene, J gene, clone size, CDR3 length, CDR3 DNA, CDR3 protein. D genes are given only for firm matches. Clone size is shown for a subset of rows, as once, few, many or a class of expanded clone.

>TRBV12-3/TRBV12-4|-|TRBJ1-1|many|18
TGTGCCAGCAGTTTAAACAGGGCCCATCGCCCTATTGACACTGAAGCTTTCTTT
CASSLNRAHRPIDTEAFF
>TRBV5-1|-|TRBJ1-4|few|14
TGCGCCAGCAGCTTGACTTTGGCGGCGAGGGAACTGTTTTTT
CASSLTLAARELFF
>TRBV10-3|-|TRBJ2-2|many|15
TGTGCCATCAGTCCTGGAATAGTGACGACCGGGGAGCTGTTTTTT
CAISPGIVTTGELFF
>TRBV11-3|TRBD1|TRBJ2-2|-|17
TGTGCCAGCAGCTTAAGCACCGGGACAGATAACACCGGGGAGCTGTTTTTT
CASSLSTGTDNTGELFF
>TRBV29-1|-|TRBJ2-2|many|12
TGCAGCGTTTTAGGGGACACCGGGGAGCTGTTTTTT
CSVLGDTGELFF
>TRBV24-1|-|TRBJ2-5|few|21
TGTGCCACCAGTGACCCTTCAGGGGAAGCGGCTCTCTTGGTGGGGCAAGAGACCCAGTACTTC
CATSDPSGEAALLVGQETQYF
>TRBV29-1|-|TRBJ2-2|many|16
TGCAGCGTTGAAACGGGGGGCGCGTGGGGCACCGGGGAGCTGTTTTTT
CSVETGGAWGTGELFF
>TRBV11-2|-|TRBJ2-5|few|16
TGCGCCAGCAGCCAAGTTGCGGCTCCTGGGGGGGAGACCCAGTACTTC
CASSQVAAPGGETQYF
>TRBV4-2|TRBD2|TRBJ2-3|-|16
TGTGCCAGCAGCCAAGACCTAGCGGGGGGGGTGTATACGCAGTATTTT
CASSQDLAGGVYTQYF
>TRBV7-2|-|TRBJ1-4|many|16
TGTGCCAGCAGCTTAAGGGCGGGTGCAACTAATGAAAAACTGTTTTTT
CASSLRAGATNEKLFF
>TRBV9|-|TRBJ2-1|-|16
TGTGCCAGCAGCGTAGAGCCGGCCCAGTCCTACAATGAGCAGTTCTTC
CASSVEPAQSYNEQFF
>TRBV30|TRBD1|TRBJ1-4|many|13
TGTGCCTGGGGGACAGGGTCTAATGAAAAACTGTTTTTT
CAWGTGSNEKLFF
>TRBV10-3|-|TRBJ1-1|few|12
TGTGCCATCAGTGGGGGAGACACTGAAGCTTTCTTT
CAISGGDTEAFF
>TRBV11-2|TRBD2|TRBJ2-7|many|14
TGTGCCAGCAGCTTCGCTAGCGGTGGATACGAGCAGTACTTC
CASSFASGGYEQYF
>TRBV28|-|TRBJ2-5|many|16
TGTGCCAGCAGTCCACCGTACAGAAGGGACCAAGAGACCCAGTACTTC
CASSPPYRRDQETQYF
>TRBV6-1|-|TRBJ1-2|many|13
TGTGCCAGCAGTTGGGCAGGGGAAGGCGGCTACACCTTC
CASSWAGEGGYTF
>TRBV5-6|-|TRBJ2-4|few|15
TGTGCCAGCAGCCGGGACGTTCTAGCCAAAAACATTCAGTACTTC
CASSRDVLAKNIQYF
>TRBV7-2|-|TRBJ2-1|many|15
TGTGCCAGCAGCCCTACCGGGGGTCGTTACAATGAGCAGTTCTTC
CASSPTGGRYNEQFF
>TRBV27|-|TRBJ2-7|many|16
TGTGCCAGCAGTTTATGGGTCGGGACCATTATCTACGAGCAGTACTTC
CASSLWVGTIIYEQYF
>TRBV9|-|TRBJ2-3|many|15
TGTGCCAGCAGCGTAGCTGGCGGGCGACCAGATACGCAGTATTTT
CASSVAGGRPDTQYF
>TRBV28|-|TRBJ2-7|many|14
TGTGCCAGCAGTCCGACCGGGACCTCCTACGAGCAGTACTTC
CASSPTGTSYEQYF
>TRBV7-3|TRBD1|TRBJ2-1|many|15
TGTGCCAGCAGCGCGGGCAGGGGGCTCTACAATGAGCAGTTCTTC
CASSAGRGLYNEQFF
>TRBV11-3|TRBD2|TRBJ2-1|many|17
TGTGCCAGCAGCTTAAGGGTAACGGGAGGGCCATACAATGAGCAGTTCTTC
CASSLRVTGGPYNEQFF
>TRBV20-1|TRBD2|TRBJ2-7|-|14
TGCAGTGCTAGAGACGGTAGCGGGGCCTACGAGCAGTACTTC
CSARDGSGAYEQYF
>TRBV19|TRBD1|TRBJ2-3|few|14
TGTGCCAGTAGTAACCAGGGGGCGGGAGATACGCAGTATTTT
CASSNQGAGDTQYF
>TRBV7-9|-|TRBJ2-3|many|12
TGTGCCAGCAGCCTCCAGATAAATACGCAGTATTTT
CASSLQINTQYF
>TRBV3-1|-|TRBJ1-3|many|15
TGTGCCAGCAGCCAGGCCCTTGGGAGGCGAAACACCATATATTTT
CASSQALGRRNTIYF
>TRBV20-1|-|TRBJ2-7|many|15
TGCAGTGCTAGCCGCATTCAGGGGGGCTCCTACGAGCAGTACTTC
CSASRIQGGSYEQYF
>TRBV27|TRBD1|TRBJ1-2|-|13
TGTGCCAGACCCAGGAAGGGGGCGGGTCGCTACACCTTC
CARPRKGAGRYTF
>TRBV7-9|-|TRBJ2-6|many|19
TGTGCCAGCAGCTTAGGGATCGAAAGGGGACTCTCTGGGGCCAACGTCCTGACTTTC
CASSLGIERGLSGANVLTF
>TRBV7-2|TRBD2|TRBJ2-5|many|15
TGTGCCAGCAGCCGTACCGGGACTAGCGCGGAAACCCAGTACTTC
CASSRTGTSAETQYF
>TRBV28|TRBD1|TRBJ2-7|many|15
TGTGCCAGCAGTTCCCGGGACAGGGCTCCCTACGAGCAGTACTTC
CASSSRDRAPYEQYF
>TRBV18|-|TRBJ2-2|many|16
TGTGCCAGCTCACCACCGCCGGCTACGAACACCGGGGAGCTGTTTTTT
CASSPPPATNTGELFF
>TRBV12-3/TRBV12-4|TRBD2|TRBJ2-7|-|16
TGTGCCAGCAGTGCACTAGCGGGAGCTCGATTGTACGAGCAGTACTTC
CASSALAGARLYEQYF
>TRBV11-2|TRBD2|TRBJ2-1|many|20
TGTGCCAGCAGCCGGAAACCGGGACTAGCGGGGAAGAAACCCTACAATGAGCAGTTCTTC
CASSRKPGLAGKKPYNEQFF
>TRBV5-1|TRBD1|TRBJ1-1|many|17
TGCGCCAGCAAGAAAAACAGGGGAGAGGGAGTGAACACTGAAGCTTTCTTT
CASKKNRGEGVNTEAFF
>TRBV20-1|-|TRBJ1-5|many|13
TGCAGTGCAGGGGGGCGAGGCAATCAGCCCCAGCATTTT
CSAGGRGNQPQHF
>TRBV6-1|-|TRBJ1-1|-|14
TGTGCCAGCACAAAAGGGGGAAGGGACACTGAAGCTTTCTTT
CASTKGGRDTEAFF
>TRBV7-2|-|TRBJ2-2|many|17
TGTGCCAGCAGCTTATTGGGAAAGGGGACTGCCACCGGGGAGCTGTTTTTT
CASSLLGKGTATGELFF
>TRBV15|-|TRBJ2-5|few|11
TGTGCCACCAGCGTCGAAGAGACCCAGTACTTC
CATSVEETQYF
>TRBV2|-|TRBJ2-3|few|14
TGTGCCAGCAGTGTCGGGGTGGAGCCCGATACGCAGTATTTT
CASSVGVEPDTQYF
>TRBV29-1|TRBD1|TRBJ2-5|many|16
TGCAGCGTCTACGGACAGGGCCCACCGTACCAAGAGACCCAGTACTTC
CSVYGQGPPYQETQYF
>TRBV12-5|TRBD2|TRBJ2-5|-|15
TGTGCTAGTGGTTTGGGCGGGCACGGGGGGGAGACCCAGTACTTC
CASGLGGHGGETQYF
>TRBV10-3|TRBD2|TRBJ2-1|many|16
TGTGCCATCAGTGAGGAAGGGACTAGCGGGAGCCGTGAGCAGTTCTTC
CAISEEGTSGSREQFF
>TRBV9|TRBD2|TRBJ2-1|few|16
TGTGCCAGCAGCGTAGGTCCTAGCGGGGGGCGGAATGAGCAGTTCTTC
CASSVGPSGGRNEQFF
>TRBV2|-|TRBJ2-3|many|15
TGTGCCATCCCCCGGGCGGACGGGGGCACAGATACGCAGTATTTT
CAIPRADGGTDTQYF
>TRBV12-3/TRBV12-4|TRBD2|TRBJ2-1|many|14
TGTGCCAGCCGGACTAGCGGGATAACGGATGAGCAGTTCTTC
CASRTSGITDEQFF
>TRBV4-2|-|TRBJ2-1|few|17
TGTGCCAGCAGCCAACCCCTGGTAGGGGAATCCTACAATGAGCAGTTCTTC
CASSQPLVGESYNEQFF
>TRBV6-1|-|TRBJ2-7|many|16
TGTGCCACCTATCCCCTCCATGGAACGGAGACCTACGAGCAGTACTTC
CATYPLHGTETYEQYF
>TRBV7-8|-|TRBJ2-1|many|16
TGTGCCAGCAGCTTAGCTGCGTCCCTTTTGGACAATGAGCAGTTCTTC
CASSLAASLLDNEQFF
>TRBV20-1|-|TRBJ1-2|many|14
TGCAGTGCTAGATGGGGTCCGACCCCGAGGGGCTACACCTTC
CSARWGPTPRGYTF
>TRBV7-2|TRBD1|TRBJ1-2|many|12
TGTGCCAGCAGCAAAGGGGACAGCGGCTACACCTTC
CASSKGDSGYTF
>TRBV11-3|-|TRBJ2-1|-|13
TGTGCCAGCAGCTTTGTGGCGGAGGGTGAGCAGTTCTTC
CASSFVAEGEQFF